This is a list of T cell receptor beta chains from one sample in a study of T cell repertoires in cytomegalovirus infection. Antigen specificity for these receptors is unknown. Each CDR3 protein is one row after TCRdb ran MiXCR on the reads. The sample holds approximately 590,000 distinct CDR3 sequences, around two fifths seen once. Here the sequenced sample was cultured PBMCs, taken from culture after CMV antigen stimulation. The receptors stem from a human donor in good health (CMV status not recorded). Some clones in this sample may be carry-over from other donors' samples. The CDR3 runs from the conserved cysteine through the conserved F or W. Each record gives: clone size, V gene, J gene, D gene, CDR3 DNA, CDR3 protein. The D gene is left open where the match is weak. For some rows the clone size is stated as once, few or many, or as a class when expanded; others skip it.

>.|TRBV7-8|TRBJ1-5|.
TGTGCCAGCAGTCCCCGACAGGTGAATCAGCCCCAGCATTTT
CASSPRQVNQPQHF
>few|TRBV7-2|TRBJ2-3|TRBD2
TGTGCCAGCAGCCCAGGACTAGCGACTAGCACAGATACGCAGTATTTT
CASSPGLATSTDTQYF
>.|TRBV7-2|TRBJ2-3|TRBD2
TGTGCCAGCAGCTTAAGGCCTAGCGGCGGCACAGATACGCAGTATTTT
CASSLRPSGGTDTQYF
>.|TRBV2|TRBJ1-1|.
TGTGCCAGCAGTGCCGGTCTAACCAGGGATATGGCTTTCTTT
CASSAGLTRDMAFF
>.|TRBV5-3|TRBJ2-1|TRBD2
TGTGCCAGCAGCTTGCGACTAGCGGGGAGCTCCTACAATGAGCAGTTCTTC
CASSLRLAGSSYNEQFF
>few|TRBV20-1|TRBJ1-6|.
TGCAGTGCTACATCCGCGGTGAGGAATTCACCCCTCCACTTT
CSATSAVRNSPLHF
>many|TRBV7-2|TRBJ1-5|.
TGTGCCAGCAGCAGACAGTACAATCAGCCCCAGCATTTT
CASSRQYNQPQHF
>many|TRBV7-2|TRBJ1-4|.
TGTGCCAGCAGCGCGGACAGAGCTAATGAAAAACTGTTTTTT
CASSADRANEKLFF
>once|TRBV7-6|TRBJ2-1|TRBD2
TGTGCCAGCAGCTTAGCTAGGACTAGCGGGGGAGATGAGCAGTTCTTC
CASSLARTSGGDEQFF
>.|TRBV27|TRBJ2-3|.
TGTGCCAGCAGTTTTCAACCCCTAGGGGGAAGTGATACGCAGTATTTT
CASSFQPLGGSDTQYF